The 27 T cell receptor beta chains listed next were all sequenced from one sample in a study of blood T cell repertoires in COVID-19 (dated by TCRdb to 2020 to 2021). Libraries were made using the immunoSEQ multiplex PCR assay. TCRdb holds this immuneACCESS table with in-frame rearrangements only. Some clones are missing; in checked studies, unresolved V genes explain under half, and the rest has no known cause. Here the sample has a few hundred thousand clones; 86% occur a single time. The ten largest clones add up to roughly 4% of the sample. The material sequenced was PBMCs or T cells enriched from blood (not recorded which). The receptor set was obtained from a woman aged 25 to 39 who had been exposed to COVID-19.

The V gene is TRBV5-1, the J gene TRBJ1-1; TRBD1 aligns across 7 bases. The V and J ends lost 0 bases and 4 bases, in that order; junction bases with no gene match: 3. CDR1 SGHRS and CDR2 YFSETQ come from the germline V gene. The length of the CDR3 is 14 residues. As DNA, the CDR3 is TGCGCCAGCAGCTTGGGAGGGGGCGGCACTGAAGCTTTCTTT. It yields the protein CASSLGGGGTEAFF.

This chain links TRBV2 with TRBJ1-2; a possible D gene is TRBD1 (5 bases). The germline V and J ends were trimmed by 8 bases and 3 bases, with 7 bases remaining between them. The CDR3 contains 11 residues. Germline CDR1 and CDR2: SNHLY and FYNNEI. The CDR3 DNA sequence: TGTGCCAGCGGGGCAGACTATGGCTACACCTTC. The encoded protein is CASGADYGYTF. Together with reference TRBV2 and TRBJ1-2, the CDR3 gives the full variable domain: EPEVTQTPSHQVTQMGQEVILRCVPISNHLYFYWYRQILGQKVEFLVSFYNNEISEKSEIFDDQFSVERPDGSNFTLKIRSTKLEDSAMYFCASGADYGYTFGSGTRLTVV.

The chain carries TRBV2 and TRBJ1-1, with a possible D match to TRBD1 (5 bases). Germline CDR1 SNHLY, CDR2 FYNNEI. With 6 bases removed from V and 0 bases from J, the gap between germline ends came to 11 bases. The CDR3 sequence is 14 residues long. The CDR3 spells CASRRQFMNTEAFF. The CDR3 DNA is TGTGCCAGCAGGAGACAGTTCATGAACACTGAAGCTTTCTTT.

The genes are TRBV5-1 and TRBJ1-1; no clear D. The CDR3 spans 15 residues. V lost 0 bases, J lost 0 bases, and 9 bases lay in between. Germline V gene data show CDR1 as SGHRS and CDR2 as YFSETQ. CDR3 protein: CASSLGQVMNTEAFF. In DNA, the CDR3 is TGCGCCAGCAGCTTGGGGCAGGTCATGAACACTGAAGCTTTCTTT.

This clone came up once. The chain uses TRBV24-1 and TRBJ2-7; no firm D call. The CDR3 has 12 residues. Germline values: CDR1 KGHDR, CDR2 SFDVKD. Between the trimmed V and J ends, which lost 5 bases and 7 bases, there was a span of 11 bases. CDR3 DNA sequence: TGTGCCACCAGTGGTGACAATCAGGAGCAGTACTTC. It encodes CATSGDNQEQYF.

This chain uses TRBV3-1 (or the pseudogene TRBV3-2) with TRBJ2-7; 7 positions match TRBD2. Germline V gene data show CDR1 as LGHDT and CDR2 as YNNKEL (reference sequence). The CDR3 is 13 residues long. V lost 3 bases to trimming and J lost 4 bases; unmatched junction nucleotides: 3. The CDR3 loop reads CASSHGLVYEQYF. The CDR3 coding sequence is TGTGCCAGCAGCCACGGACTAGTTTACGAGCAGTACTTC.

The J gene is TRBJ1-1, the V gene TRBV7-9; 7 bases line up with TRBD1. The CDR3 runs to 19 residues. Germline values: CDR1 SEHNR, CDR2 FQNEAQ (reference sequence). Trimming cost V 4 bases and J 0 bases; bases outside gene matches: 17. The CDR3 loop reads CASSSSEGGQPNMNTEAFF. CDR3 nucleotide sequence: TGTGCCAGCAGCTCGTCGGAGGGGGGACAGCCTAACATGAACACTGAAGCTTTCTTT.

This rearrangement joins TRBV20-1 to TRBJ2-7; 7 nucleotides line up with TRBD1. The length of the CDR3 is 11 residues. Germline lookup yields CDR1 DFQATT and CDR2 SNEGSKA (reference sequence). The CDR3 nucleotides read TGCAGCGGTTTACAGGGGTACGAGCAGTACTTC. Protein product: CSGLQGYEQYF.

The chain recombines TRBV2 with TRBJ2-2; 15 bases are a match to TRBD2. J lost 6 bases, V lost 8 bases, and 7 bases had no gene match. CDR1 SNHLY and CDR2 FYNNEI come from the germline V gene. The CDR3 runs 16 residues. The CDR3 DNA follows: TGTGCCAGCCCAATAGGACTAGCGGGGGGGCCCGGGGAGCTGTTTTTT. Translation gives CASPIGLAGGPGELFF.

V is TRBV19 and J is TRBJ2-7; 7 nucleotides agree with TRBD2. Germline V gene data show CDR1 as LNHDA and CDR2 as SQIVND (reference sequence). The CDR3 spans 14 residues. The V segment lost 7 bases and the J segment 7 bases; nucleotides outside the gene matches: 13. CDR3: CASKAERDSEEQYF. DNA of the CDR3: TGTGCCAGTAAAGCGGAGCGGGATTCGGAAGAGCAGTACTTC.

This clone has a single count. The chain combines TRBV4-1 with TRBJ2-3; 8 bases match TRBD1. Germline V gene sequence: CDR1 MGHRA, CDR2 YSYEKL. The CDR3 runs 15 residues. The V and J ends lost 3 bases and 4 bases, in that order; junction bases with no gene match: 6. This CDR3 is CASSHGTGASDTQYF. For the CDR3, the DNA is TGCGCCAGCAGCCACGGGACAGGCGCGTCAGATACGCAGTATTTT.

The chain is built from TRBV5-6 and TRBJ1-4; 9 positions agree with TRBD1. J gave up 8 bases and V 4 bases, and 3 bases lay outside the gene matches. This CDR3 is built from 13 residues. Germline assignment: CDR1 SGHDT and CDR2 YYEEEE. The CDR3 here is CASSRDRVEKLFF. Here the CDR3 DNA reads TGTGCCAGCAGCCGGGACAGGGTGGAAAAACTGTTTTTT.

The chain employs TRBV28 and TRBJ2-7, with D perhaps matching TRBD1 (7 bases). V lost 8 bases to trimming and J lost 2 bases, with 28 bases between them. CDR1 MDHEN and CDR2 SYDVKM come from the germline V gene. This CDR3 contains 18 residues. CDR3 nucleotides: TGTGCCAGCTCTAAACGGGACAGAGGGTGGGGGGTGGCCTACGAGCAGTACTTC. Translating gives CASSKRDRGWGVAYEQYF.

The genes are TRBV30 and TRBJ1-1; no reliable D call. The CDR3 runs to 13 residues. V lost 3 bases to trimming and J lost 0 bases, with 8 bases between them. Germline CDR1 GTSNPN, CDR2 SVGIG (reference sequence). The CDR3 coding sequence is TGTGCCTGGAGCCGACTAATGAACACTGAAGCTTTCTTT. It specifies CAWSRLMNTEAFF.

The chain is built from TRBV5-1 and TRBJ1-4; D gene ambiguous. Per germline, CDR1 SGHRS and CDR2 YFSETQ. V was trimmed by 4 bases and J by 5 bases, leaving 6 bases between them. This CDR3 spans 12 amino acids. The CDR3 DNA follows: TGCGCCAGCAGCACGGGGAATGAAAAACTGTTTTTT. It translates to CASSTGNEKLFF.

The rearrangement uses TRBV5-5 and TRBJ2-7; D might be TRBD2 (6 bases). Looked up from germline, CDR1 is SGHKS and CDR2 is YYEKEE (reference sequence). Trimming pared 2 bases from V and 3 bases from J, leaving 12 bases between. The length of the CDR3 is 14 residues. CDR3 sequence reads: CASSLNGLIYEQYF. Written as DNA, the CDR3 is TGTGCCAGCAGCTTAAATGGACTAATCTACGAGCAGTACTTC.

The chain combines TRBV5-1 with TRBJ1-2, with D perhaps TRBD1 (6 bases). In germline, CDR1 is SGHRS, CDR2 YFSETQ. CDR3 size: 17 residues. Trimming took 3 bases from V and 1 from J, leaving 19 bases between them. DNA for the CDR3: TGCGCCAGCAGCTCGAAGCCGGGACAACTTATTAACTATGGCTACACCTTC. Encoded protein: CASSSKPGQLINYGYTF. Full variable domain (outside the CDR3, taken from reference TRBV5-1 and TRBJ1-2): KAGVTQTPRYLIKTRGQQVTLSCSPISGHRSVSWYQQTPGQGLQFLFEYFSETQRNKGNFPGRFSGRQFSNSRSEMNVSTLELGDSALYLCASSSKPGQLINYGYTFGSGTRLTVV.

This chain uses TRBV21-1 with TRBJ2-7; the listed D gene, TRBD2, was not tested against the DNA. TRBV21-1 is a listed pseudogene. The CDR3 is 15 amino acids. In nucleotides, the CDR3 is TGTGCCAGCAGCAATTGGGCGGGGAGCTCCTACGAGCAGTACTTC. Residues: CASSNWAGSSYEQYF.

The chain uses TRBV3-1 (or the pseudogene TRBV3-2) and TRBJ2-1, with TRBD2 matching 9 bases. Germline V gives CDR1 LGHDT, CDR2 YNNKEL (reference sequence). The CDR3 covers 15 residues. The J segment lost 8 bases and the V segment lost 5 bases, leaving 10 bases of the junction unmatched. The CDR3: CASSAQRGALHEQFF. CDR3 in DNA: TGTGCCAGCAGCGCTCAGCGGGGGGCCCTACATGAGCAGTTCTTC.

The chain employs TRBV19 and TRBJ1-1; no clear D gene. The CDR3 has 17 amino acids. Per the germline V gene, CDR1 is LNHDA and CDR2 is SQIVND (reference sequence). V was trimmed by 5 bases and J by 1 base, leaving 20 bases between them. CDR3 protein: CASSSQRAVVPNTEAFF. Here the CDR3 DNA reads TGTGCCAGTAGTTCGCAGAGGGCCGTTGTACCGAACACTGAAGCTTTCTTT.

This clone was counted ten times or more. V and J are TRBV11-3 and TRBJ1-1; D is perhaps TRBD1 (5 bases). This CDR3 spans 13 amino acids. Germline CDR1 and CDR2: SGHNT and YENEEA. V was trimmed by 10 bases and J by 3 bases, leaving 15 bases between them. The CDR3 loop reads CATCQWGDTEAFF. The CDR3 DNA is TGTGCCACCTGCCAGTGGGGGGACACTGAAGCTTTCTTT.

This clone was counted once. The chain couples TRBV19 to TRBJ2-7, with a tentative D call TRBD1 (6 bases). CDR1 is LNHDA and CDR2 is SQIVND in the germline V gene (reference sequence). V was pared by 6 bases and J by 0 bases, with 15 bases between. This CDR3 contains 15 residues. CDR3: CASRTGTQSSYEQYF. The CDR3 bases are TGTGCCAGTAGGACCGGGACACAGAGCTCCTACGAGCAGTACTTC.

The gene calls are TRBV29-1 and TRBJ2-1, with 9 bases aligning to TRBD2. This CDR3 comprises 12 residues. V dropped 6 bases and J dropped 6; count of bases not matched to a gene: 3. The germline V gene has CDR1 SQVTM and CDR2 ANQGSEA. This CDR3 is CSVSSGGNEQFF. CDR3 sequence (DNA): TGCAGCGTCAGTAGCGGGGGCAATGAGCAGTTCTTC.

CDR3: CASSPGGQLYNSPLHF. The CDR3 nucleotides are TGTGCCAGCAGCCCAGGAGGGCAGCTCTATAATTCACCCCTCCACTTT. The rearrangement joins TRBV27 to TRBJ1-6; D is unclear. The CDR3 is 16 amino acids. Germline V gene lookup returns CDR1 MNHEY and CDR2 SMNVEV (reference sequence). V was clipped by 6 bases and J by 3 bases, with 15 bases between them.

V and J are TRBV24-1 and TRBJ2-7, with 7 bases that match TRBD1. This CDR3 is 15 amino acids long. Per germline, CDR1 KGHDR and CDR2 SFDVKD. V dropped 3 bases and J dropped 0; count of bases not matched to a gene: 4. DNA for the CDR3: TGTGCCACCAGTGATGGGGCAGGGGGCTCCTACGAGCAGTACTTC. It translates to CATSDGAGGSYEQYF.

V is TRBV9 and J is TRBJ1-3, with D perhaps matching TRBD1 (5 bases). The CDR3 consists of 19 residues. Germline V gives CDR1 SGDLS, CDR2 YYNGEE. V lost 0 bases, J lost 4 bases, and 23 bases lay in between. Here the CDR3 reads CASSVDLTPRAGQGNTIYF. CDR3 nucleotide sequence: TGTGCCAGCAGCGTAGATCTTACCCCCAGGGCAGGGCAAGGAAACACCATATATTTT.

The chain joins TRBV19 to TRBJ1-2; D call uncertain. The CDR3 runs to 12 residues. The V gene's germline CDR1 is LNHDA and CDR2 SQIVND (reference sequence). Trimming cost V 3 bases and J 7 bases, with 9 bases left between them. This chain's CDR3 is CASSIGPRGYTF. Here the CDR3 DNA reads TGTGCCAGTAGTATTGGCCCTCGTGGCTACACCTTC. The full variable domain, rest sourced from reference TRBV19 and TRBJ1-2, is DGGITQSPKYLFRKEGQNVTLSCEQNLNHDAMYWYRQDPGQGLRLIYYSQIVNDFQKGDIAEGYSVSREKKESFPLTVTSAQKNPTAFYLCASSIGPRGYTFGSGTRLTVV.